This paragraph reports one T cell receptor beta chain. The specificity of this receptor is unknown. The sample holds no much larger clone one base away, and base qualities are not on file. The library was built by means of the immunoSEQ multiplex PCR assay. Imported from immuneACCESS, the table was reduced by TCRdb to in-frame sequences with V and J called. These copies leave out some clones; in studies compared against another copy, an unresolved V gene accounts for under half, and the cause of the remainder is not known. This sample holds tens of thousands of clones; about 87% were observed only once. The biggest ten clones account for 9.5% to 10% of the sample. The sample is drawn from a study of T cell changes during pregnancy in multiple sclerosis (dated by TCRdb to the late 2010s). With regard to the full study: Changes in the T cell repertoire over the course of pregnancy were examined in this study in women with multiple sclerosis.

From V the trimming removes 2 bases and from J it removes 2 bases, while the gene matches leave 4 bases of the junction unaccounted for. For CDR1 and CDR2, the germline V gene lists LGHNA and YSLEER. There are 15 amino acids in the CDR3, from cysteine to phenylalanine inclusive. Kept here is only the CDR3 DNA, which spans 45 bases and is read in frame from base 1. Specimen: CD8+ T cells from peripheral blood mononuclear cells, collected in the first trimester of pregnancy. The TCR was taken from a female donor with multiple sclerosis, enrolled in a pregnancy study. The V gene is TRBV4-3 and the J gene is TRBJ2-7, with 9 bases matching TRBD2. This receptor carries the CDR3 CASSQTSSGAYEQYF. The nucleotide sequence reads TGCGCCAGCAGCCAAACCTCTAGCGGGGCCTACGAGCAGTACTTC.